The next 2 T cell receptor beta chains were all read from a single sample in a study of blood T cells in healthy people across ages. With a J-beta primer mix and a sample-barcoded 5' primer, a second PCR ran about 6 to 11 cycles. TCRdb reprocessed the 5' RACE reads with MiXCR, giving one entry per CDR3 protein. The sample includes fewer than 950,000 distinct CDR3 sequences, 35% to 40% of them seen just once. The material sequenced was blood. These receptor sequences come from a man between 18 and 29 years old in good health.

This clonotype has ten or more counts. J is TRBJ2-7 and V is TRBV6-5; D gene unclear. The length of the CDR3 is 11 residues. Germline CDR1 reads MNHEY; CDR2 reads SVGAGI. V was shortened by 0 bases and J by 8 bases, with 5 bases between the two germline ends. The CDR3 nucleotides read TGTGCCAGCAGTTACTCCACCAAGCAGTACTTC. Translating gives CASSYSTKQYF.

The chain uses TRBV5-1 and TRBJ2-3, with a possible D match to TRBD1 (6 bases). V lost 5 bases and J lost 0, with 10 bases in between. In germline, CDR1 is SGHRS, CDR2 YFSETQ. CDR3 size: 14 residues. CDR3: CASRSDSSTDTQYF. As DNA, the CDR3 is TGCGCCAGCAGATCGGACAGTAGCACAGATACGCAGTATTTT.